This T cell receptor beta chain stems from a study of neurological immune-mediated disorders. Trimming cost V 7 bases and J 8 bases; bases outside gene matches: 12. The germline CDR1 and CDR2 sequences are SGHVS and FQNEAQ. The CDR3 totals 15 residues. In TCRdb, the 5' RACE reads were re-called with MiXCR into one record per CDR3 protein. This sample carries about 65,000 distinct CDR3 sequences, about 4% of them seen once, and the ten largest clones take approximately 2.7%. This clonotype was seen ten or more times. This clonotype was obtained from a man aged 50 to 59 with multiple sclerosis. Sequencing was done on a sample of PBMCs. The chain recombines TRBV7-8 with TRBJ2-1; 9 bases line up with TRBD2. The CDR3 region has the DNA TGTGCCAGCACCTCATTTAGCGGGGGTTCCCATGAGCAGTTCTTC. It is translated as CASTSFSGGSHEQFF.